This T cell receptor (beta chain) is drawn from a study of T cell repertoires in cytomegalovirus infection. The V end lost 2 bases, the J end lost 0 bases, and 8 bases lay between the germline ends. The germline V gene encodes CDR1 SEHNR and CDR2 FQNEAQ (reference sequence). This CDR3 is 15 amino acids long. This clonotype occurred a few times. TCRdb reanalysed the reads using MiXCR and keeps one entry per CDR3 protein. The table shows approximately 190,000 distinct CDR3 sequences, with nearly 9.5% occurring only once. Sequencing was carried out using PBMCs. This chain uses TRBV7-9 with TRBJ1-3; no definite D call. The sequence came from a human donor in good health (CMV status not recorded). Some clones in this sample may be carry-over from other donors' samples. The CDR3 here is CASSLTALSGNTIYF. In nucleotides, the CDR3 is TGTGCCAGCAGCTTAACGGCTCTCTCTGGAAACACCATATATTTT.